This T cell receptor beta chain was profiled in a study of cytomegalovirus exposure and HLA in healthy donors. V dropped 6 bases and J dropped 1 base, with 12 bases sitting between them. In germline, CDR1 is LNHDA, CDR2 SQIVND (reference sequence). The CDR3 covers 14 residues. The method was immunoSEQ multiplex PCR; TCRdb's version includes in-frame clones alone and lacks a portion of them. The table lists approximately 130,000 clones, approximately 81% of them singletons. The sample taken for sequencing was PBMCs. The TCR comes from a woman in her twenties or thirties in good health and CMV-seronegative. The chain combines TRBV19 with TRBJ1-1; weak D call: TRBD1 (6 bases). The DNA for the CDR3 is TGTGCCAGTAGGGTGGGGGCGACGAACACTGAAGCTTTCTTT. Amino acids: CASRVGATNTEAFF. Complete variable domain (other parts from reference TRBV19 and TRBJ1-1): DGGITQSPKYLFRKEGQNVTLSCEQNLNHDAMYWYRQDPGQGLRLIYYSQIVNDFQKGDIAEGYSVSREKKESFPLTVTSAQKNPTAFYLCASRVGATNTEAFFGQGTRLTVV.